This TCR beta chain was obtained from a study of siplizumab effects on memory and regulatory T cells. Study-wide points: An assignable naive or memory phenotype was lacking in roughly 75-96% of proliferating CD4+ or CD8+ clones. Unstimulated subsets accounted for the mapping of only a minor share of the clones that were alloreactive.

Each sample yielded about 1.1 x 10^5 assayed TCR templates. Clones were read by immunoSEQ multiplex PCR, and TCRdb kept only the in-frame ones, dropping some. The repertoire includes around 110,000 clones, around 94% of them detected once, and around 1.5% sits in the top ten. A word on this clone: Its matching antigen is unknown.

The sequence derives from a human donor in good health. The sample comprised non-Treg CD4+ T cells sorted from blood.

CDR3 protein: CASTGGTGNQPQHF. In nucleotides, the CDR3 is TGTGCCAGCACCGGAGGGACAGGGAATCAGCCCCAGCATTTT. The chain carries TRBV28 and TRBJ1-5, with TRBD1 matching 9 bases. This CDR3 is built from 14 residues. The germline V gene has CDR1 MDHEN and CDR2 SYDVKM. The J segment lost 4 bases and the V segment lost 7 bases, leaving 5 bases of the junction unmatched.